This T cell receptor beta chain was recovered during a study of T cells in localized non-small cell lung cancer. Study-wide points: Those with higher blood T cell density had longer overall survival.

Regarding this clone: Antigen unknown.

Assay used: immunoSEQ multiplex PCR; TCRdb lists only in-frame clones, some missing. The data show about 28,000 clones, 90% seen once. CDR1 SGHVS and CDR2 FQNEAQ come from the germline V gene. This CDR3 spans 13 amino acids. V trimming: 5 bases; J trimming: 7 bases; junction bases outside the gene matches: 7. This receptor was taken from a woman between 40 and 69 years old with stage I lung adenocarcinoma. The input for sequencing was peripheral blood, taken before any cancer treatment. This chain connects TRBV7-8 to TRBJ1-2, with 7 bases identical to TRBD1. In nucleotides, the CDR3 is TGTGCCAGCAGCCCGGACAGGTTCGGTGGCTACACCTTC. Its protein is CASSPDRFGGYTF.